This TCR beta chain derives from a study of cytomegalovirus exposure and HLA in healthy donors. The V and J ends lost 2 bases and 6 bases respectively, with 11 bases between them. Germline CDR1 is SGHVS and CDR2 is FQNEAQ. The CDR3 is 13 amino acids. The table came from immunoSEQ multiplex PCR; TCRdb's copy has only in-frame clones and leaves some out. The repertoire consists of approximately 200,000 clones, with around 84% occurring once and the leading ten covering 13%. Many counts were recorded for this clone. The specimen sequenced was PBMCs. This clonotype was obtained from a woman younger than 45 in good health and CMV-seropositive. The V gene is TRBV7-8, the J gene TRBJ2-7; D is unclear. This chain's CDR3 is CASSLNQFGEQYF. The CDR3, as DNA: TGTGCCAGCAGCTTAAACCAGTTTGGCGAGCAGTACTTC.